This T cell receptor (beta chain) was observed in a study of T cell responses to AZD1222 COVID-19 vaccine. Findings of the study overall: Mostly white British, mostly female donors; authors suggested clonal diversity may be underestimated. Targets within unmutated variant regions were reportedly found for nearly half of spike-specific TCRs.

Generated by immunoSEQ multiplex PCR, the TCRdb table keeps only in-frame clones and is missing some. Of about 150,000 clones in the sample, around 85% were seen once. In regard to this clone: What it recognizes is unknown.

The CDR3 consists of 13 residues. Trimming took 5 bases from V and 9 from J, leaving 11 bases between them. Sequences were derived from peripheral blood, sampled 28 days after the second dose of the MenACWY control vaccine. The chain couples TRBV12-3 or TRBV12-4 to TRBJ1-6; D is unresolved. This clonotype originated in an adult who received the MenACWY meningococcal vaccine as a control. The CDR3 DNA is TGTGCCAGCAGTCCTGAGACGGGTTCACCCCTCCACTTT. It encodes CASSPETGSPLHF.